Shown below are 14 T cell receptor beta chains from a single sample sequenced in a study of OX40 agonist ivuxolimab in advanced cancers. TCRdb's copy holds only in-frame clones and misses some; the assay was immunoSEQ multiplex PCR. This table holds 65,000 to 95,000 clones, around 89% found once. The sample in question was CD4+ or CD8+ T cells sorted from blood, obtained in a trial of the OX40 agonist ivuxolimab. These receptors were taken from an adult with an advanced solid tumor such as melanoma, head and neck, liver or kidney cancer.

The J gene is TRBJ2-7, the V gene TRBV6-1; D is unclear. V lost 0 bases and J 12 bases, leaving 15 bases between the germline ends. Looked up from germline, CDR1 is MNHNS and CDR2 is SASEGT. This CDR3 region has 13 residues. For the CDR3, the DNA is TGTGCCAGCAGTGAAGCCCGGACCCATACCGGGTACTTC. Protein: CASSEARTHTGYF.

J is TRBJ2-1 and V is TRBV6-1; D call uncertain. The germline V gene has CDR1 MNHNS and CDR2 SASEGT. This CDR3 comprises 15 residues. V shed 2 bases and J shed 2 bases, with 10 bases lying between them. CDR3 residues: CASSERNSPYNEQFF. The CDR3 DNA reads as TGTGCCAGCAGTGAACGGAACAGCCCCTACAATGAGCAGTTCTTC.

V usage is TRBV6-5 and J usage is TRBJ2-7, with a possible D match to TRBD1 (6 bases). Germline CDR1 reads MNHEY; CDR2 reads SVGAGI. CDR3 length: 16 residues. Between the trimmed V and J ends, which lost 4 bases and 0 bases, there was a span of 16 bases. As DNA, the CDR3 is TGTGCCAGCAGTTCGCCCCGGGACACCAACTCCTACGAGCAGTACTTC. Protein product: CASSSPRDTNSYEQYF.

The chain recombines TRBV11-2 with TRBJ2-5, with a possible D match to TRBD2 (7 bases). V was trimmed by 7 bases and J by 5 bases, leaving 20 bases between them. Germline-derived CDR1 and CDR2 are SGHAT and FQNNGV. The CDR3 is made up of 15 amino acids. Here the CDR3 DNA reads TGTGCCAGCACCTTGGTCGGGGGGCGTTGGGAGACCCAGTACTTC. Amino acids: CASTLVGGRWETQYF.

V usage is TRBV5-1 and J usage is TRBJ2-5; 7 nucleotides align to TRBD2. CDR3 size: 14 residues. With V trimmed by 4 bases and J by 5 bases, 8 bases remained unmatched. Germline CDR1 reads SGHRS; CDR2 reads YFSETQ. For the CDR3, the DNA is TGCGCCAGCAGCCGAAACCCCGGGGGGGAGACCCAGTACTTC. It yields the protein CASSRNPGGETQYF. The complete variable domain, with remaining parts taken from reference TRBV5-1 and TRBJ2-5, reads KAGVTQTPRYLIKTRGQQVTLSCSPISGHRSVSWYQQTPGQGLQFLFEYFSETQRNKGNFPGRFSGRQFSNSRSEMNVSTLELGDSALYLCASSRNPGGETQYFGPGTRLLVL.

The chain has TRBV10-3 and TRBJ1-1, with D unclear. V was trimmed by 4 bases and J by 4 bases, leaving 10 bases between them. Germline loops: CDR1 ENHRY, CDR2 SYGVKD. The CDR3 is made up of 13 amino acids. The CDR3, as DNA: TGTGCCATCAGTGCTTCGGCCCTCACTGAAGCTTTCTTT. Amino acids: CAISASALTEAFF.

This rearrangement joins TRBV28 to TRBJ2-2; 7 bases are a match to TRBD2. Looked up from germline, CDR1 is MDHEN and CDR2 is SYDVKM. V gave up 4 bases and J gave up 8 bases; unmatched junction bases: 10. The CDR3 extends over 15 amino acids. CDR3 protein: CASSSRAGIQGELFF. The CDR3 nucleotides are TGTGCCAGCAGTTCGCGAGCGGGAATTCAGGGGGAGCTGTTTTTT. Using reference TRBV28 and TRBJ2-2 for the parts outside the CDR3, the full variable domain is DVKVTQSSRYLVKRTGEKVFLECVQDMDHENMFWYRQDPGLGLRLIYFSYDVKMKEKGDIPEGYSVSREKKERFSLILESASTNQTSMYLCASSSRAGIQGELFFGEGSRLTVL.

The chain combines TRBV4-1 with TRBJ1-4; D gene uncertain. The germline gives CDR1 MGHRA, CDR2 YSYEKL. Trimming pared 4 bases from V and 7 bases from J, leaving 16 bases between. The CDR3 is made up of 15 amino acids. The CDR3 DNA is TGCGCCAGCAGCCTACAGACCCCCATGAGTGAAAAACTGTTTTTT. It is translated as CASSLQTPMSEKLFF.

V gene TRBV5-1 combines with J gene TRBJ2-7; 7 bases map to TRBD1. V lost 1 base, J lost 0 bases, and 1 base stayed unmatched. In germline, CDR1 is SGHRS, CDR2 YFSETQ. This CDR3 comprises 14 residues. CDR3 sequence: CASSLQGDSYEQYF. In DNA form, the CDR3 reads TGCGCCAGCAGCTTGCAGGGGGACTCCTACGAGCAGTACTTC.

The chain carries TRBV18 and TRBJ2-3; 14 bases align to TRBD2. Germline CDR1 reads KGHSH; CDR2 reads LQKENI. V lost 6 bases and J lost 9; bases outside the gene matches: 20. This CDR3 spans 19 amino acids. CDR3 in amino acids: CASSGTSGGLLPSVDTQYF. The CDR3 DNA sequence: TGTGCCAGCTCCGGGACTAGCGGGGGCCTACTTCCCTCGGTCGACACGCAGTATTTT.

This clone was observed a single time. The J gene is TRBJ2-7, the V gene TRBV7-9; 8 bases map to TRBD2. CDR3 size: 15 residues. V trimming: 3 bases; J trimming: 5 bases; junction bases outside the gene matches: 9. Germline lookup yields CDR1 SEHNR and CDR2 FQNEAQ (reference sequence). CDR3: CASSLLAGTGNEQYF. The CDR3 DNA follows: TGTGCCAGCAGCTTGTTAGCGGGAACGGGGAACGAGCAGTACTTC.

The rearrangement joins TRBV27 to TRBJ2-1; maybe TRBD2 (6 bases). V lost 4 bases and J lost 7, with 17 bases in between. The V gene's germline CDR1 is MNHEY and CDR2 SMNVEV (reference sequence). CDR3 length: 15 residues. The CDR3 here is CASSSGPTGGNEQFF. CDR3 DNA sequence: TGTGCCAGCAGTTCCGGGCCGACTGGGGGGAATGAGCAGTTCTTC.

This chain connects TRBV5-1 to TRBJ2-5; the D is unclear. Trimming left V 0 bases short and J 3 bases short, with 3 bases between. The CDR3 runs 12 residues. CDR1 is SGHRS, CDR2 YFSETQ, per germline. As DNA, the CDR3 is TGCGCCAGCAGCTTGGATAAAGAGACCCAGTACTTC. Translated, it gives CASSLDKETQYF.

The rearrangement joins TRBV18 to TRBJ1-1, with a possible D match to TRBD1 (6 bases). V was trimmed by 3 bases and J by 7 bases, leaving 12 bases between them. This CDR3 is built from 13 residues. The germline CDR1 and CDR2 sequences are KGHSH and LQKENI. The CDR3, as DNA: TGTGCCAGCTCACCCCAAAGACAGGTTGAAGCTTTCTTT. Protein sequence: CASSPQRQVEAFF.